This T cell receptor (beta chain) was sequenced during a study of cytomegalovirus exposure and HLA in healthy donors. V trimming: 3 bases; J trimming: 4 bases; junction bases outside the gene matches: 9. Germline V lookup: CDR1 LNHDA, CDR2 SQIVND (reference sequence). This CDR3 has 16 amino acids. Overall study findings and caveats: The authors later found TCR association rates varying by HLA locus, with DRB1 most and HLA-C fewest. Further analysis was carried out later, and it showed several of the most significant clusters appearing linked to common viral pathogens. A later analysis linked about 17,000 TCR beta sequences to HLA alleles at 0.05 false discovery rate.

Details on this clone: Its antigen remains unidentified.

Vbeta (60) and Jbeta (13) primers were used in the PCR. As processed by the authors: Approximately 11 million shared chains were among tens of millions of unique TCR beta chains counted in a later analysis. The protocol was immunoSEQ multiplex PCR, while the TCRdb copy is restricted to in-frame clones and leaves out a portion. V, J and clone size are taken as reported in that table, and D and trimming were inferred from the DNA itself. The sample holds roughly 130,000 clones, 79% seen once. The source is a female donor in good health and CMV-seronegative. Material: PBMCs. The genes are TRBV19 and TRBJ1-2; TRBD1 aligns across 9 bases. In DNA form, the CDR3 reads TGTGCCAGTAGTATCGCAGGGGGACAGGGCGGCTATGGCTACACCTTC. Residues: CASSIAGGQGGYGYTF.